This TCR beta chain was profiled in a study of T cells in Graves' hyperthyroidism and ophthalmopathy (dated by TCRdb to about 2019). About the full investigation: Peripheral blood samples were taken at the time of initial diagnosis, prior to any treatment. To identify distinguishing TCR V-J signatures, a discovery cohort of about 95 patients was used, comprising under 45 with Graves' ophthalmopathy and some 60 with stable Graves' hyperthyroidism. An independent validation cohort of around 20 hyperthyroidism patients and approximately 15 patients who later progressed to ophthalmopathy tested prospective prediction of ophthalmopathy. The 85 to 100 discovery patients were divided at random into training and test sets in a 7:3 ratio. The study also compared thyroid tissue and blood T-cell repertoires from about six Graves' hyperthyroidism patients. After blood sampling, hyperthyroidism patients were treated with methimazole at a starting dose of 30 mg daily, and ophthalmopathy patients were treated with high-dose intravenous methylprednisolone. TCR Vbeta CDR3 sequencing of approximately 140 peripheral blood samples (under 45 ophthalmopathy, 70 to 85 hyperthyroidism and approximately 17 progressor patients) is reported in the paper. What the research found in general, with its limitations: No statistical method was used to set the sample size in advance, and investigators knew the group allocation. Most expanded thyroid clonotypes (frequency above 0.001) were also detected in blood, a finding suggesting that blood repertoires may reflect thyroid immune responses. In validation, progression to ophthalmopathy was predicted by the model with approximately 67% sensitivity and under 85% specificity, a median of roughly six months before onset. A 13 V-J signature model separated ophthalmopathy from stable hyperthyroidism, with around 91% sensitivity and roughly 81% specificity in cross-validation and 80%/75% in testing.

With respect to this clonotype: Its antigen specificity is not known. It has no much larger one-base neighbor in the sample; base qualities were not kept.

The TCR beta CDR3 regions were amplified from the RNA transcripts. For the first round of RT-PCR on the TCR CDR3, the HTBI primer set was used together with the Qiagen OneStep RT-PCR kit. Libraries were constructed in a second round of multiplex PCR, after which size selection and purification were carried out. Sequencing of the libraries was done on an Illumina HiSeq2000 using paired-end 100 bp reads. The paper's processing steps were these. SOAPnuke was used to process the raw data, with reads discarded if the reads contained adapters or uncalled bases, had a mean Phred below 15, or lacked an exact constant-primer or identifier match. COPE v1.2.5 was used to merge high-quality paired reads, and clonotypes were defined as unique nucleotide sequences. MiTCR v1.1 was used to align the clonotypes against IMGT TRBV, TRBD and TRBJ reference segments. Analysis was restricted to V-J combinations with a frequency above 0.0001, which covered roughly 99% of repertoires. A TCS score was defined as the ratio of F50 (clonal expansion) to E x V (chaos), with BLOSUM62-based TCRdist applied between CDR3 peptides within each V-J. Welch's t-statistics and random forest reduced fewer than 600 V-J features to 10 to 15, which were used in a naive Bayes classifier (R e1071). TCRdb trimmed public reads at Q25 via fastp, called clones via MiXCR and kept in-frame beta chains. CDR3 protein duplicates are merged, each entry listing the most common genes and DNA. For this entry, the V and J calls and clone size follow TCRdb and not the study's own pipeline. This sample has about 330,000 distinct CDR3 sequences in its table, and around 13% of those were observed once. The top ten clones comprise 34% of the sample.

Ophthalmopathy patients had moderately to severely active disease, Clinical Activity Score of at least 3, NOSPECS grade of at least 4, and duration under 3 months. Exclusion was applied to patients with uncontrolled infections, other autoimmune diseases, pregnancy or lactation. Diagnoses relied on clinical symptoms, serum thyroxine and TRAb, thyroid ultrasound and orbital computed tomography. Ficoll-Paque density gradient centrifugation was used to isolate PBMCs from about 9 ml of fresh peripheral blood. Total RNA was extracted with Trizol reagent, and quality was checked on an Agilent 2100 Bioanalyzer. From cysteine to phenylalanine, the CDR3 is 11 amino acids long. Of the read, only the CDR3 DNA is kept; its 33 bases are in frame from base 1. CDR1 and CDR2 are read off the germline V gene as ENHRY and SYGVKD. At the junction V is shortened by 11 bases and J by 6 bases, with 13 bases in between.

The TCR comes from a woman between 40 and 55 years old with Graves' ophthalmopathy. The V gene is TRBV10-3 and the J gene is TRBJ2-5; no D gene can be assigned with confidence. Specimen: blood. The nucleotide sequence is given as TGTGCCGTCGGTCTGGAAAAGACCCAGTACTTC. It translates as CAVGLEKTQYF.